The rows below give T cell receptor beta chains drawn from one sample of a study of T-cell memory formation after mild COVID-19. One entry per CDR3 protein, called by TCRdb with MiXCR from the 5' RACE reads. In the table there are just over 350,000 distinct CDR3 sequences, roughly 14% of which are singletons. The sequencing input was PBMCs or a T cell subset sorted from them (not recorded which). The receptor source for this set is a young man who had mild COVID-19 (a few samples of this study predate the infection). Cell type and time point are not known. Both conserved end residues are part of each CDR3. A D gene is named only where the DNA matches it firmly. Size is omitted from some rows. Given values are once, few, many or a class for expanded clones.

clone_size d_call j_call v_call cdr3_nt cdr3_aa
NA NA TRBJ2-4 TRBV11-2 TGTGCCAGCAGCTTAGACTACGAGGGCATTCAGTACTTC CASSLDYEGIQYF
NA TRBD1 TRBJ2-2 TRBV7-3 TGTGCCAGCAGCCGGACAGGGGAAGAAACCGGGGAGCTGTTTTTT CASSRTGEETGELFF
few NA TRBJ2-7 TRBV7-6 TGTGCCAGCAGCTTAGAGGGGTTAAGCTCCTACGAGCAGTACTTC CASSLEGLSSYEQYF
NA TRBD2 TRBJ2-1 TRBV4-3 TGCGCCAGCAGCCAAGATAAAGGACTAGCGGTGGATGAGCAGTTCTTC CASSQDKGLAVDEQFF
NA NA TRBJ2-3 TRBV18 TGTGCCAGCTCACCACAAGGTTCAGATACGCAGTATTTT CASSPQGSDTQYF
NA NA TRBJ1-1 TRBV29-1 TGCAGCGTGATGGGGGGTACTGAAGCTTTCTTT CSVMGGTEAFF
few NA TRBJ1-6 TRBV6-5 TGTGCCAGCAGTTATTTTCAGGCCTCGTCACCCCTCCACTTT CASSYFQASSPLHF
NA NA TRBJ1-5 TRBV9 TGTGCCAGCAGCGTAGATGTAGGTAGCAATCAGCCCCAGCATTTT CASSVDVGSNQPQHF
NA TRBD1 TRBJ1-5 TRBV18 TGTGCCAGCTCACGACAGGGGGGCAATCAGCCCCAGCATTTT CASSRQGGNQPQHF
NA TRBD1 TRBJ1-5 TRBV18 TGTGCCAGCTCTGCGACAGGGGATAGCAATCAGCCCCAGCATTTT CASSATGDSNQPQHF
few NA TRBJ2-3 TRBV5-8 TGTGCCAGCAGCTTGGTGGCGAGGACTCTACGACCAGATACGCAGTATTTT CASSLVARTLRPDTQYF